This T cell receptor (beta chain) comes out of a study of OX40 agonist ivuxolimab in advanced cancers. Study at large: Those treated in dose escalation had hepatocellular carcinoma, melanoma, renal cell cancer or head and neck cancer. General study points: Partial responders at 0.1-3.0 mg/kg had among the lowest clonal expansion.

To note about this clone: Antigen: not known.

The protocol was immunoSEQ multiplex PCR, while the TCRdb copy is restricted to in-frame clones and leaves out a portion. The data contain about 91,000 clones, 70% to 90% of them singletons. This specimen consisted of CD4+ or CD8+ T cells sorted from blood, obtained in a trial of the OX40 agonist ivuxolimab. This clonotype was sampled from an adult with an advanced solid tumor such as melanoma, head and neck, liver or kidney cancer.

The CDR3, as DNA: TGTGCCAGCAGTTTAGAGGAGGATTCACCCCTCCACTTT. As protein: CASSLEEDSPLHF. The gene calls are TRBV27 and TRBJ1-6; D is undetermined. The CDR3 is made up of 13 amino acids. Germline loops: CDR1 MNHEY, CDR2 SMNVEV (reference sequence). Between the trimmed V and J ends, which lost 2 bases and 8 bases, there was a span of 7 bases.